Below, 8 T cell receptor beta chains from the same sample are listed, as sequenced in a study of beta chain features in type 1 diabetes. Sequencing targeted expressed TCRB transcripts, as all isolated RNA had been reverse transcribed. Using immunoSEQ multiplex PCR, the repertoire was profiled, and TCRdb retains in-frame clones only, with some absent. The table has fewer than 550,000 clones, about an eighth seen once. Sequencing was performed on naive CD4+ T cells from blood. The receptors come from a young woman in good health.

A word on this clone: Other DNA sequences from this sample encode an identical CDR3 as well. V usage is TRBV18 and J usage is TRBJ2-7; 10 nucleotides agree with TRBD2. The CDR3 extends over 15 amino acids. Germline CDR1 reads KGHSH; CDR2 reads LQKENI. After removal of 1 base from V and 0 bases from J, the junction contained 0 bases not matched to a gene. CDR3 nucleotides: TGTGCCAGCTCACCACGGACTAGCGGCTCCTACGAGCAGTACTTC. This translates into CASSPRTSGSYEQYF.

The CDR3 region is CASSPLSVQGDTEAFF. Here the CDR3 DNA reads TGTGCCAGCAGTCCCTTATCGGTACAGGGCGACACTGAAGCTTTCTTT. J is TRBJ1-1 and V is TRBV14; perhaps TRBD1 as D (6 bases). V lost 6 bases and J lost 3, with 20 bases in between. This CDR3 has 16 amino acids. Germline lookup yields CDR1 SGHDN and CDR2 FVKESK. The full variable domain, in which reference TRBV14 and TRBJ1-1 provide the parts outside the CDR3, is EAGVTQFPSHSVIEKGQTVTLRCDPISGHDNLYWYRRVMGKEIKFLLHFVKESKQDESGMPNNRFLAERTGGTYSTLKVQPAELEDSGVYFCASSPLSVQGDTEAFFGQGTRLTVV.

There are a few counts of this clone. The CDR3 sequence is CATSRELVISSYEQYF. The CDR3 region has the DNA TGTGCCACCAGCAGAGAACTGGTAATAAGCTCCTACGAGCAGTACTTC. The gene calls are TRBV15 and TRBJ2-7, with D uncertain. There are 16 residues in the CDR3. Germline assignment: CDR1 LNHNV and CDR2 YYDKDF (reference sequence). The V end lost 0 bases, the J end lost 0 bases, and 12 bases lay between the germline ends.

In this sample, this clone turned up a few times. This sequence joins TRBV6-6 and TRBJ2-1; a possible D gene is TRBD1 (6 bases). The CDR3 spans 13 residues. V shed 7 bases and J shed 2 bases, with 9 bases lying between them. Germline V lookup: CDR1 MNHNY, CDR2 SVGAGI (reference sequence). This CDR3 is CASTTGTYNEQFF. The CDR3 region has the DNA TGTGCCAGCACCACAGGGACCTACAATGAGCAGTTCTTC.

The chain is built from TRBV15 and TRBJ2-2; D possibly uses TRBD1 or TRBD2 (5 bases each). With 0 bases removed from V and 6 bases from J, the gap between germline ends came to 14 bases. The CDR3 covers 16 residues. CDR1 and CDR2 from the germline V gene are LNHNV and YYDKDF (reference sequence). CDR3 region: CATSRDGLGRPGELFF. The CDR3 coding sequence is TGTGCCACCAGCAGAGACGGGCTGGGACGGCCCGGGGAGCTGTTTTTT.

This clone occurred a few times. The chain joins TRBV15 to TRBJ1-2; weak D call: TRBD1 (5 bases). V lost 5 bases to trimming and J lost 4 bases, with 8 bases between them. The CDR3 extends over 12 amino acids. Looked up from germline, CDR1 is LNHNV and CDR2 is YYDKDF (reference sequence). As DNA, the CDR3 is TGTGCCACCAGCTCCGGGGGCTATGGCTACACCTTC. Residues: CATSSGGYGYTF.

The V gene is TRBV7-9, the J gene TRBJ2-1; D gene ambiguous. From germline, CDR1 is SEHNR and CDR2 FQNEAQ (reference sequence). The ends were cut back, 6 bases at V and 5 bases at J, with 11 bases in the middle. The CDR3 has 13 residues. As DNA, the CDR3 is TGTGCCAGCAGGGTCGGCGGTAACAATGAGCAGTTCTTC. It yields the protein CASRVGGNNEQFF.

This clone came up a few times. The CDR3 DNA reads as TGTGCCATCAGTGACAGGAACACTGAAGCTTTCTTT. This codes for CAISDRNTEAFF. The chain recombines TRBV10-3 with TRBJ1-1; D is unresolved. In germline, CDR1 is ENHRY, CDR2 SYGVKD. The CDR3 sequence is 12 residues long. Between the trimmed V and J ends, which lost 3 bases and 1 base, there was a span of 3 bases.